This T cell receptor beta chain was observed in a study of OX40 agonist ivuxolimab in advanced cancers. Note on this clone: Its antigen is undetermined.

Profiled with immunoSEQ multiplex PCR; TCRdb holds only in-frame clones, not every one. The table has tens of thousands of clones, around 89% seen once. CDR1 SGHRS and CDR2 YFSETQ come from the germline V gene. The CDR3 has 16 residues. The ends were cut back, 4 bases at V and 4 bases at J, with 18 bases in the middle. Study-wide results and limits: CD4+ and CD8+ T cells in blood underwent clonal expansion by week 6 at 0.1 to 3.0 mg/kg.

The chain is built from TRBV5-1 and TRBJ1-3; D call uncertain. This sequence was found in an adult with an advanced solid tumor such as melanoma, head and neck, liver or kidney cancer. Sequences were derived from CD4+ or CD8+ T cells sorted from blood, sampled in a trial of the OX40 agonist ivuxolimab. In nucleotides, the CDR3 is TGCGCCAGCAGCCAAATGATGGGCCCTTTGGGAAACACCATATATTTT. Encoded protein: CASSQMMGPLGNTIYF.